This TCR beta chain emerged from a study of CD8+ T cells in alopecia areata. Whole-study context: Tofacitinib was taken orally by treated patients, and the dose was 5 to 10 mg twice daily.

Germline-derived CDR1 and CDR2 are PRHDT and FYEKMQ (reference sequence). The germline V and J ends were trimmed by 5 bases and 1 base, with 10 bases remaining between them. There are 14 residues in the CDR3. As to treatment: oral pan-JAK inhibitor, 5-10 mg twice daily. RNA extraction was followed by reverse transcription into cDNA, which acted as the sequencing template. Produced via immunoSEQ multiplex PCR; TCRdb's table is partial and in-frame only. The sample has around 70,000 clones, 29% seen once. This clone was detected only a few times. The TCR comes from a human donor with alopecia areata. The specimen comprised CD8+ T cells sorted from blood, sampled at week 4, from a patient treated with tofacitinib. The J gene is TRBJ2-3, the V gene TRBV13, with a weak D call TRBD2 (6 bases). The CDR3 spells CASSPGRGTDTQYF. CDR3 nucleotide sequence: TGTGCCAGCAGCCCCGGGAGAGGCACAGATACGCAGTATTTT.